A single sample gave rise to the 27 T cell receptor beta chains below, sequenced in a study of T cells in women clearing cervical HPV infection. Profiling relied on immunoSEQ multiplex PCR, and the TCRdb table lists in-frame clones only, not all of them. The sample holds about 21,000 clones. Sequencing input: blood buffy coat. These TCRs come from a woman between 18 and 69 years old with a cervical HPV16 infection that either progressed to CIN3+ or cleared (not recorded which).

Comment on this clone: The read terminates 3 residues ahead of where the CDR3 ends, so the germline J gene completes it. The chain uses TRBV30 and TRBJ2-1; 10 bases fit TRBD1. Germline V gene data show CDR1 as GTSNPN and CDR2 as SVGIG (reference sequence). This CDR3 contains 14 residues. V lost 2 bases and J lost 8; bases outside the gene matches: 6. The CDR3 bases that were read are TGTGCCTGGAGTCCTAGCGACAGGGGGCATGAG. Protein: CAWSPSDRGHE. The whole CDR3 reads CAWSPSDRGHEQFF. Drawing the rest from reference TRBV30 and TRBJ2-1, the complete variable domain is SQTIHQWPATLVQPVGSPLSLECTVEGTSNPNLYWYRQAAGRGLQLLFYSVGIGQISSEVPQNLSASRPQDRQFILSSKKLLLSDSGFYLCAWSPSDRGHEQFFGPGTRLTVL.

CDR3 residues: CASSVMSRGWSSYNEQFF. The part of the CDR3 DNA that was read is TGTGCCAGCAGCGTAATGTCGCGGGGATGGAGCTCCTACAATGAG. The chain employs TRBV9 and TRBJ2-1, with D possibly being TRBD2 (6 bases). The read falls 3 residues short of the CDR3 end, and the missing part is taken from the germline J gene. Trimming took off 1 base at V and 0 bases at J, with 17 bases between the two ends. Per germline, CDR1 SGDLS and CDR2 YYNGEE. The CDR3 is 18 amino acids.

Comments on this clone: The read ends 3 residues shy of where the CDR3 ends; the end is completed using the germline J gene. The chain combines TRBV2 with TRBJ2-3; D is possibly TRBD2 (5 bases). The CDR3 is 15 residues long. V was trimmed by 5 bases and J by 1 base, leaving 13 bases between them. The V gene's germline CDR1 is SNHLY and CDR2 FYNNEI. CDR3 bases read: TGTGCCAGCAGTACCGTGACCGGGGGCACAGATACG. This codes for CASSTVTGGTDT. The whole CDR3 protein is CASSTVTGGTDTQYF.

With regard to this clone: The observed sequence ends 3 residues before the CDR3 terminus, with the missing tail filled in from the germline J gene. The chain couples TRBV5-4 to TRBJ2-7; D is possibly TRBD1 (6 bases). Germline CDR1 SGHNT, CDR2 YYREEE (reference sequence). The V end was cut by 4 bases, the J end by 5 bases, with 19 bases between. The length of the CDR3 is 15 residues. The CDR3 sequence: CASSPDLNRVNEQYF. The part of the CDR3 DNA that was read is TGTGCCAGCAGCCCGGACTTAAACAGGGTAAACGAG.

Comment on this clone: The CDR3 end lies 3 residues beyond the end of the read and is filled in from the germline J gene. This chain uses TRBV20-1 with TRBJ2-5, with 8 bases identical to TRBD2. The ends lost 6 bases at V and 7 bases at J; junction bases unmatched: 13. The germline V gene encodes CDR1 DFQATT and CDR2 SNEGSKA (reference sequence). The CDR3 spans 14 residues. Incomplete CDR3 DNA: TGCAGTGCCGTAACTAGCGGACTGGGGGGGACC. This gives the protein CSAVTSGLGGT. The entire CDR3 protein reads CSAVTSGLGGTQYF.

The CDR3 loop is CASSSSGFSYNYGYTF. The covered CDR3 bases are TGTGCCAGCAGCTCATCAGGGTTTTCGTATAACTATGGC. The gene calls are TRBV5-4 and TRBJ1-2, with D possibly TRBD1 on 5 matching bases. The CDR3 goes on 3 residues after the read ends, and that part is filled in from the germline J gene. CDR1 SGHNT and CDR2 YYREEE come from the germline V gene (reference sequence). Trimming took off 3 bases at V and 1 base at J, with 16 bases between the two ends. The CDR3 consists of 16 residues.

In the case of this clone: The CDR3 extends 3 residues past the end of the read, so its final part is completed from the germline J gene. V gene TRBV10-2 combines with J gene TRBJ1-2; tentatively, D is TRBD1 (5 bases). CDR3 size: 14 residues. Germline CDR1 and CDR2: WSHSY and SAAADI. The CDR3 loop is CASSTGNLPRGYTF. The sequenced part of the CDR3 DNA is TGCGCCAGCAGTACAGGAAACCTCCCTAGGGGC.

Concerning this clone itself: The read ends 3 residues shy of where the CDR3 ends; the end is completed using the germline J gene. The chain combines TRBV6-9 with TRBJ1-4; the match to TRBD1 covers 7 bases. Germline V gene data show CDR1 as MNHGY and CDR2 as SVAAGI. The length of the CDR3 is 16 residues. The ends lost 6 bases at V and 3 bases at J; junction bases unmatched: 10. This chain's CDR3 is CASRYPHRGSNEKLFF. CDR3 DNA (partial): TGTGCCAGCAGATATCCGCACAGGGGCTCTAATGAAAAA.

About this clone itself: The read comes to an end 3 residues before the CDR3 does, leaving the germline J gene to fill in the end. The chain links TRBV12-3 or TRBV12-4 to TRBJ1-3; 7 bases agree with TRBD1. This CDR3 spans 13 amino acids. J lost 4 bases, V lost 4 bases, and 1 base had no gene match. The chain's CDR3 is CASSWTGGNTIYF. CDR3 DNA, as far as it was read: TGTGCCAGCAGTTGGACAGGCGGAAACACC.

In the case of this clone: The read is 3 residues too short to cover the CDR3 end, so that end is filled in from the germline J gene. The genes are TRBV15 and TRBJ1-2, with a possible D match to TRBD1 (5 bases). Germline V gives CDR1 LNHNV, CDR2 YYDKDF (reference sequence). The CDR3 totals 16 residues. The CDR3 reads CATSRDRGANLWGYTF. The CDR3 bases that were read are TGTGCCACCAGCAGAGATCGAGGGGCGAACCTCTGGGGC.

With regard to this clone: The read ends 3 residues early relative to the CDR3; the germline J gene fills the gap. V gene TRBV20-1 combines with J gene TRBJ1-3; TRBD1 agrees at 10 bases. The CDR3 is 14 residues long. In germline, CDR1 is DFQATT, CDR2 SNEGSKA (reference sequence). The J segment lost 4 bases and the V segment lost 6 bases, leaving 6 bases of the junction unmatched. The CDR3 loop is CSAHDRGLGNTIYF. The CDR3 DNA, read in part, is TGCAGTGCCCATGACAGGGGGCTAGGAAACACC.

A note on this clone: The read terminates 3 residues ahead of where the CDR3 ends, so the germline J gene completes it. The chain links TRBV7-8 to TRBJ2-1, with D perhaps being TRBD1 or TRBD2 (6 bases each). V lost 7 bases and J lost 7, with 17 bases in between. There are 14 residues in the CDR3. The germline V gene has CDR1 SGHVS and CDR2 FQNEAQ. CDR3: CASIVRDTGNEQFF. The sequenced part of the CDR3 DNA is TGTGCCAGCATCGTGCGGGACACAGGGAATGAG.

Note on this clone: The read is 3 residues too short to cover the CDR3 end, so that end is filled in from the germline J gene. The rearrangement joins TRBV18 to TRBJ2-3; 9 bases are shared with TRBD2. This CDR3 contains 15 residues. Germline CDR1 reads KGHSH; CDR2 reads LQKENI. The junction had 5 bases not matched to a gene; V was cut back by 3 bases and J by 4 bases. CDR3 bases read: TGTGCCAGCTCACCTACCAGCGGGAGGTCAGATACG. It encodes CASSPTSGRSDT. The full CDR3 protein reads CASSPTSGRSDTQYF.

CDR3 protein: CATSDSPGGGFYGYTF. The CDR3 DNA, read in part, is TGTGCCACCAGTGATTCCCCAGGGGGCGGTTTCTATGGC. The V gene is TRBV24-1, the J gene TRBJ1-2, with 8 bases aligning to TRBD1. Coverage ceases 3 residues before the CDR3 finishes, and the germline J gene fills in the end. V was pared by 2 bases and J by 4 bases, with 8 bases of the junction left unmatched. The germline CDR1 and CDR2 sequences are KGHDR and SFDVKD. The CDR3 extends over 16 amino acids.

To note about this clone: The read gets to within 3 residues of the CDR3 end, and the germline J gene fills in the rest. The genes are TRBV20-1 and TRBJ2-7; D is possibly TRBD2 (5 bases). Trimming took off 3 bases at V and 0 bases at J, with 9 bases between the two ends. The V gene's germline CDR1 is DFQATT and CDR2 SNEGSKA (reference sequence). There are 13 residues in the CDR3. This CDR3 reads CSASSGYSYEQYF. The sequenced part of the CDR3 DNA is TGCAGTGCTAGCTCGGGGTACTCCTACGAG.

With respect to this clone: The CDR3 is cut off 3 residues early in the read; its end comes from the germline J gene. The V call is TRBV10-2, the J call TRBJ2-7; 8 bases match TRBD1. V dropped 8 bases and J dropped 2; count of bases not matched to a gene: 8. Germline V CDR1 and CDR2: WSHSY, SAAADI. CDR3 length: 14 amino acids. Partial CDR3 DNA: TGCGCCAGCCAGGACAGGGCCAAACCCTACGAG. Translation gives CASQDRAKPYE. The whole CDR3 is CASQDRAKPYEQYF.

A note on this clone: The sequenced fragment ends 3 residues before the CDR3 boundary, so the rest is inferred from the germline J gene. The V and J genes are TRBV4-1 and TRBJ2-5; TRBD1 matches at 7 bases. This CDR3 is built from 17 residues. V was pared by 2 bases and J by 1 base, with 10 bases of the junction left unmatched. Germline assignment: CDR1 MGHRA and CDR2 YSYEKL. The chain's CDR3 is CASSQSEGAPPQETQYF. The DNA read from the CDR3 is TGCGCCAGCAGCCAATCCGAGGGGGCCCCCCCCCAAGAGACC.

Concerning this clone: The CDR3 is cut off 3 residues early in the read; its end comes from the germline J gene. The chain has TRBV5-6 and TRBJ2-3; TRBD2 aligns across 8 bases. Trimming removed 0 bases from V and 5 bases from J; junction bases left unmatched: 2. Germline values: CDR1 SGHDT, CDR2 YYEEEE. This CDR3 contains 14 residues. CDR3 sequence reads: CASSLGLARDTQYF. Incomplete CDR3 DNA: TGTGCCAGCAGCTTGGGACTAGCGCGAGATACG.

Turning to this clone: The read stops 3 residues short of the end of the CDR3; the missing end is completed from the germline J gene. The rearrangement links TRBV9 to TRBJ2-3; 8 nucleotides match TRBD1. Trimming removed 4 bases from V and 5 bases from J; junction bases left unmatched: 15. The CDR3 loop spans 17 amino acids. The germline V gene encodes CDR1 SGDLS and CDR2 YYNGEE. The CDR3 loop is CASSNLGQGVWVDTQYF. The sequenced part of the CDR3 DNA is TGTGCCAGCAGCAATCTCGGACAGGGCGTTTGGGTAGATACG.

Note on this clone: The read terminates 3 residues before the CDR3 end, so the remaining end is supplied by the germline J gene. V gene TRBV2 combines with J gene TRBJ1-1; D is unclear. CDR3 size: 13 residues. Germline V gene lookup returns CDR1 SNHLY and CDR2 FYNNEI. V was trimmed by 6 bases and J by 1 base, leaving 9 bases between them. The CDR3 reads CASRAGENTEAFF. The DNA read from the CDR3 is TGTGCCAGCAGGGCGGGAGAGAACACTGAA.

On this clone: From the germline J gene comes the end of the CDR3, since the read stops 3 residues before it. The chain combines TRBV5-1 with TRBJ2-1; 7 nucleotides agree with TRBD2. The CDR3 contains 14 residues. Unmatched junction bases numbered 6, after V lost 1 base and J lost 8 bases. Germline loops: CDR1 SGHRS, CDR2 YFSETQ. The CDR3 region is CASSLRGVWDEQFF. The CDR3 DNA, read in part, is TGCGCCAGCAGCTTGCGGGGGGTTTGGGATGAG. Filled out from reference TRBV5-1 and TRBJ2-1, the complete variable domain reads KAGVTQTPRYLIKTRGQQVTLSCSPISGHRSVSWYQQTPGQGLQFLFEYFSETQRNKGNFPGRFSGRQFSNSRSEMNVSTLELGDSALYLCASSLRGVWDEQFFGPGTRLTVL.

In the case of this clone: Read data end 3 residues before the CDR3 end; the end is taken from the germline J gene. The rearrangement links TRBV7-3 to TRBJ2-3; no definite D call. The CDR3 runs to 13 residues. V was shortened by 5 bases and J by 4 bases, with 10 bases between the two germline ends. The germline V gene encodes CDR1 SGHTA and CDR2 FQGTGA. CDR3 loop: CASSESRSDTQYF. Incomplete CDR3 DNA: TGTGCCAGCAGCGAGTCCAGGTCAGATACG.

A note on this clone: The read stops 3 residues short of the end of the CDR3; the missing end is completed from the germline J gene. The chain has TRBV5-1 and TRBJ1-4, with D maybe TRBD1 (5 bases). Germline-derived CDR1 and CDR2 are SGHRS and YFSETQ. Trimming removed 2 bases at V and 5 bases at J, with 19 bases between. The CDR3 has 17 residues. Partial CDR3 DNA: TGCGCCAGCAGCTTATCTGGGCAGGGAGGGGCAAATGAAAAA. As protein: CASSLSGQGGANEK. The whole CDR3 region reads CASSLSGQGGANEKLFF.

A word on this clone: The DNA ends 3 residues before the CDR3 does, and the rest of the CDR3 is filled in from the germline J gene. V is TRBV28 and J is TRBJ2-6, with D uncertain. Trimming left V 7 bases short and J 12 bases short, with 10 bases between. This CDR3 is 11 amino acids long. The V gene's germline CDR1 is MDHEN and CDR2 SYDVKM. Partial CDR3 DNA: TGTGCCAGCACCTCCAGGCGCGTC. Its translation is CASTSRRV. The complete CDR3 protein is CASTSRRVLTF.

Comments on this clone: The CDR3 is cut off 3 residues early in the read; its end comes from the germline J gene. This chain connects TRBV18 to TRBJ1-2; D call uncertain. Trimming took off 3 bases at V and 2 bases at J, with 7 bases between the two ends. The CDR3 is 13 amino acids. Germline values: CDR1 KGHSH, CDR2 LQKENI. CDR3: CASSPSVNYGYTF. CDR3 DNA (partial): TGTGCCAGCTCACCCTCAGTGAACTATGGC.

A note on this clone: The CDR3 extends 3 residues past the end of the read, so its final part is completed from the germline J gene. The chain employs TRBV5-1 and TRBJ1-4; D may be TRBD1 (5 bases). The V and J ends lost 4 bases and 8 bases respectively, with 24 bases between them. CDR1 SGHRS and CDR2 YFSETQ come from the germline V gene. The length of the CDR3 is 17 residues. The part of the CDR3 DNA that was read is TGCGCCAGCAGCCCGAACGCGTTGGGAGGGGTGGGCGAAAAA. This codes for CASSPNALGGVGEK. In full, the CDR3 is CASSPNALGGVGEKLFF.

Details on this clone: The read halts 3 residues ahead of the CDR3 end, with the missing end drawn from the germline J gene. The rearrangement joins TRBV24-1 to TRBJ2-4; a possible D gene is TRBD1 (6 bases). Germline assignment: CDR1 KGHDR and CDR2 SFDVKD. Between the trimmed V and J ends, which lost 9 bases and 8 bases, there was a span of 16 bases. The CDR3 runs to 13 residues. CDR3 bases read: TGTGCCACCGGCCCGGGACATAAGTACATT. This gives the protein CATGPGHKYI. The whole CDR3 is CATGPGHKYIQYF.